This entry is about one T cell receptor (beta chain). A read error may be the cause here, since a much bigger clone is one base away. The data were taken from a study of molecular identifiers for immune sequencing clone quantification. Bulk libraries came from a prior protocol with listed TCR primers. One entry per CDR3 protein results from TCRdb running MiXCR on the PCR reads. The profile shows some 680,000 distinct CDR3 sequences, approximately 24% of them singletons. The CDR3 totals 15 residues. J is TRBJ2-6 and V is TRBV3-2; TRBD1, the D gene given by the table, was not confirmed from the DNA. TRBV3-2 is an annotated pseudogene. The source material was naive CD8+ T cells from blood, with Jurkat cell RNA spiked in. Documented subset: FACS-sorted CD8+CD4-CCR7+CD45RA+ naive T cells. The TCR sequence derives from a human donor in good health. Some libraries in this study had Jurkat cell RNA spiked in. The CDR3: CASSQQGGWAYVLTF. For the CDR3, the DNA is TGTGCCAGCAGCCAGCAGGGGGGATGGGCCTACGTCCTGACTTTC.